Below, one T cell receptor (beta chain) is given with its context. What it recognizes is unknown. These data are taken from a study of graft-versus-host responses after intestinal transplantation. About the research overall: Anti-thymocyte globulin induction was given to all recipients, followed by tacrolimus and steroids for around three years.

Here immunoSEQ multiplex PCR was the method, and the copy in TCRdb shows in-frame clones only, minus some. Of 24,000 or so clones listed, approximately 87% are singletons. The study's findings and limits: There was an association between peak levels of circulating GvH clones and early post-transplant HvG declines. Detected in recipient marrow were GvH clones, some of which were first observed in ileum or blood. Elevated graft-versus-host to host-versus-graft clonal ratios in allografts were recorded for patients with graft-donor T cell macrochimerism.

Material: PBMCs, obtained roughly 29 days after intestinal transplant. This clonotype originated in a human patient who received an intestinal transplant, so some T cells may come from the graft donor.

CDR3 coding DNA: TGTGCCAGCAGTGATGGGCAGTCTAACTATGGCTACACCTTC. Amino acid sequence: CASSDGQSNYGYTF. V gene TRBV6-1 combines with J gene TRBJ1-2; D ambiguous. The V end was cut by 3 bases, the J end by 0 bases, with 8 bases between. The V gene's germline CDR1 is MNHNS and CDR2 SASEGT. CDR3 size: 14 residues.